Below, 22 T cell receptor beta chains from the same sample are listed, as sequenced in a study of blood T cell repertoires in COVID-19. Libraries were prepared by immunoSEQ multiplex PCR; TCRdb keeps only in-frame clonotypes and omits some of them. The top ten clones hold roughly 11% of a sample with about 230,000 clones, 85% to 90% of them seen once. The sequencing sample was made of peripheral blood. These receptors were taken from a middle-aged man with COVID-19, enrolled during active disease.

V gene TRBV14 combines with J gene TRBJ2-7; 8 positions match TRBD2. This CDR3 is 12 amino acids long. Germline assignment: CDR1 SGHDN and CDR2 FVKESK. Trimming at V came to 4 bases and at J to 9 bases, leaving 5 bases not matched to a gene. CDR3 region: CASSLAGTWQYF. The CDR3 nucleotides read TGTGCCAGCAGCCTAGCGGGAACTTGGCAGTACTTC.

The chain employs TRBV29-1 and TRBJ1-1; D gene uncertain. The germline CDR1 and CDR2 sequences are SQVTM and ANQGSEA. The CDR3 contains 11 residues. V dropped 3 bases and J dropped 10 bases, with 12 bases sitting between them. For the CDR3, the DNA is TGCAGCGTTGATGTTCCCGCGGGAGCTTTCTTT. As protein: CSVDVPAGAFF.

The chain couples TRBV4-2 to TRBJ2-3; 11 nucleotides line up with TRBD2. The CDR3 length is 18 residues. Per the germline V gene, CDR1 is LGHNA and CDR2 is YNFKEQ. After removal of 4 bases from V and 3 bases from J, the junction contained 12 bases not matched to a gene. This CDR3 is CASSPTGIAGGPTDTQYF. The CDR3 DNA reads TGTGCCAGCAGCCCCACAGGTATAGCGGGGGGGCCGACAGATACGCAGTATTTT.

The rearrangement links TRBV7-2 to TRBJ2-1, with 10 bases matching TRBD2. V lost 1 base and J lost 10; bases outside the gene matches: 10. The germline CDR1 and CDR2 sequences are SGHTA and FQGNSA. The CDR3 has 16 amino acids. The CDR3 protein is CASSLVLSSGGQEQFF. The CDR3 DNA follows: TGTGCCAGCAGCTTAGTTCTGTCTAGCGGGGGACAGGAGCAGTTCTTC.

The chain has TRBV27 and TRBJ2-4; D perhaps matches TRBD1 (7 bases). Germline V gene lookup returns CDR1 MNHEY and CDR2 SMNVEV (reference sequence). This CDR3 is built from 14 residues. Trimming pared 2 bases from V and 8 bases from J, leaving 13 bases between. Written as DNA, the CDR3 is TGTGCCAGCAGTTTAGATATCAGGGGGGACATTCAGTACTTC. This gives the protein CASSLDIRGDIQYF.

This chain connects TRBV9 to TRBJ2-7; D unclear. Trimming took 1 base from V and 0 from J, leaving 17 bases between them. This CDR3 is built from 17 residues. CDR1 is SGDLS and CDR2 is YYNGEE in the germline V gene. In DNA form, the CDR3 reads TGTGCCAGCAGCGTATACGAGATCCCCACGCACTCCTACGAGCAGTACTTC. Its translation: CASSVYEIPTHSYEQYF.

This chain connects TRBV19 to TRBJ2-2; 8 bases are a match to TRBD2. Per germline, CDR1 LNHDA and CDR2 SQIVND (reference sequence). The junction had 13 bases not matched to a gene; V was cut back by 5 bases and J by 5 bases. The CDR3 runs 17 residues. CDR3: CASSDVGGARKTGELFF. The CDR3 DNA reads as TGTGCCAGTAGTGATGTCGGGGGGGCCAGGAAGACCGGGGAGCTGTTTTTT.

The V and J genes are TRBV5-1 and TRBJ2-7; 7 nucleotides match TRBD1. V trimming: 4 bases; J trimming: 4 bases; junction bases outside the gene matches: 8. In germline, CDR1 is SGHRS, CDR2 YFSETQ. The CDR3 sequence is 14 residues long. The CDR3 sequence is CASSEGQPEYEQYF. CDR3 in DNA: TGCGCCAGCAGCGAGGGACAGCCTGAATACGAGCAGTACTTC.

V is TRBV18 and J is TRBJ2-5; D is undetermined. This CDR3 has 12 amino acids. Between the trimmed V and J ends, which lost 4 bases and 3 bases, there was a span of 6 bases. Germline values: CDR1 KGHSH, CDR2 LQKENI. The DNA for the CDR3 is TGTGCCAGCTCACTATCTGAAGAGACCCAGTACTTC. Translated, it gives CASSLSEETQYF.

The chain couples TRBV29-1 to TRBJ2-3, with 8 positions matching TRBD1. V was clipped by 5 bases and J by 2 bases; unmatched bases: 6. The CDR3 covers 14 residues. Germline V gene data show CDR1 as SQVTM and CDR2 as ANQGSEA. The CDR3 loop is CSVRDRFNTDTQYF. The CDR3 DNA reads as TGCAGCGTTCGGGACAGGTTTAACACAGATACGCAGTATTTT.

The chain has TRBV6-2 or TRBV6-3 and TRBJ1-2; possible D gene TRBD1, 6 bases. The length of the CDR3 is 16 residues. Germline V gives CDR1 MNHEY, CDR2 SVGEGT. V was trimmed by 2 bases and J by 7 bases, leaving 20 bases between them. CDR3 protein: CASSYMGASGLGGYTF. CDR3 bases: TGTGCCAGCAGTTACATGGGGGCATCCGGGCTTGGTGGCTACACCTTC.

This clone was detected once. The J gene is TRBJ2-3, the V gene TRBV7-9; 8 bases line up with TRBD2. The CDR3 covers 15 residues. Germline V gene lookup returns CDR1 SEHNR and CDR2 FQNEAQ (reference sequence). The V segment lost 2 bases and the J segment 5 bases; nucleotides outside the gene matches: 6. The chain's CDR3 is CASSLTAGVGDTQYF. The CDR3, as DNA: TGTGCCAGCAGCTTAACAGCGGGAGTTGGAGATACGCAGTATTTT.

The chain joins TRBV19 to TRBJ1-6; TRBD1 might be the D (5 bases). The CDR3 contains 15 residues. CDR1 LNHDA and CDR2 SQIVND come from the germline V gene (reference sequence). Trimming stripped 6 bases from V and 3 bases from J, with 12 bases between. CDR3 sequence reads: CASSIRQNYNSPLHF. DNA of the CDR3: TGTGCCAGTAGCATACGACAGAACTATAATTCACCCCTCCACTTT. Drawing the rest from reference TRBV19 and TRBJ1-6, the complete variable domain is DGGITQSPKYLFRKEGQNVTLSCEQNLNHDAMYWYRQDPGQGLRLIYYSQIVNDFQKGDIAEGYSVSREKKESFPLTVTSAQKNPTAFYLCASSIRQNYNSPLHFGNGTRLTVT.

This rearrangement joins TRBV4-2 to TRBJ2-3; 13 positions match TRBD2. This CDR3 has 15 amino acids. V was clipped by 7 bases and J by 3 bases; unmatched bases: 4. Germline lookup yields CDR1 LGHNA and CDR2 YNFKEQ. The CDR3 protein is CASTRTSGGTDTQYF. CDR3 DNA: TGTGCCAGCACCCGGACTAGCGGGGGAACAGATACGCAGTATTTT.

V usage is TRBV4-2 and J usage is TRBJ2-7; 10 bases fit TRBD2. CDR1 LGHNA and CDR2 YNFKEQ come from the germline V gene. Trimming took 3 bases from V and 4 from J; bases not matched to a gene: 9. The CDR3 sequence is 16 residues long. This CDR3 is CASSQATSGAVYEQYF. In DNA, the CDR3 is TGTGCCAGCAGCCAGGCTACTAGCGGGGCTGTTTACGAGCAGTACTTC.

V usage is TRBV28 and J usage is TRBJ1-1; D remains ambiguous. There are 14 residues in the CDR3. The germline V gene encodes CDR1 MDHEN and CDR2 SYDVKM. V shed 4 bases and J shed 4 bases, with 13 bases lying between them. CDR3 nucleotides: TGTGCCAGCAGTTCTGGCGGACTGACCACTGAAGCTTTCTTT. Protein sequence: CASSSGGLTTEAFF.

This clone was seen just once. The chain is built from TRBV29-1 and TRBJ2-1; perhaps TRBD2 as D (5 bases). The V end was cut by 2 bases, the J end by 6 bases, with 14 bases between. The CDR3 extends over 14 amino acids. Germline loops: CDR1 SQVTM, CDR2 ANQGSEA. This chain's CDR3 is CSVEPRLARNEQFF. The DNA for the CDR3 is TGCAGCGTTGAACCCCGGCTAGCTCGCAATGAGCAGTTCTTC.

Written as DNA, the CDR3 is TGTGCCAGCGGGAGGGGTTTCGGTGATGATGAAAAACTGTTTTTT. Translated: CASGRGFGDDEKLFF. The chain combines TRBV5-4 with TRBJ1-4; a weak D match, TRBD1 (5 bases). This CDR3 region has 15 residues. V lost 7 bases to trimming and J lost 6 bases, with 19 bases between them. Germline V gene lookup returns CDR1 SGHNT and CDR2 YYREEE (reference sequence).

The rearrangement links TRBV7-6 to TRBJ2-7, with 7 bases identical to TRBD2. Trimming took 3 bases from V and 2 from J; bases not matched to a gene: 7. Germline V lookup: CDR1 SGHVS, CDR2 FNYEAQ. There are 15 residues in the CDR3. The CDR3 coding sequence is TGTGCCAGCAGCTTGGCGGCGGGAGTTCCCTACGAGCAGTACTTC. It specifies CASSLAAGVPYEQYF.

The chain employs TRBV15 and TRBJ1-2, with D possibly TRBD1 on 6 matching bases. V was shortened by 2 bases and J by 0 bases, with 16 bases between the two germline ends. Germline lookup yields CDR1 LNHNV and CDR2 YYDKDF (reference sequence). The length of the CDR3 is 17 residues. This chain's CDR3 is CATSRRGGKKTNYGYTF. The CDR3 coding sequence is TGTGCCACCAGCAGACGAGGGGGAAAGAAAACTAACTATGGCTACACCTTC.

The V gene is TRBV3-1 (or the pseudogene TRBV3-2), the J gene TRBJ1-3; possibly TRBD1 for D (6 bases). In germline, CDR1 is LGHDT, CDR2 YNNKEL (reference sequence). The CDR3 is made up of 14 amino acids. Between the trimmed V and J ends, which lost 5 bases and 3 bases, there was a span of 11 bases. DNA of the CDR3: TGTGCCAGCAGCATCAACAGGGTTGGAAACACCATATATTTT. This encodes CASSINRVGNTIYF.

The gene calls are TRBV20-1 and TRBJ2-3; unclear D gene. The CDR3 is made up of 11 amino acids. CDR1 and CDR2 (germline): DFQATT, SNEGSKA (reference sequence). V lost 6 bases and J 2 bases, leaving 6 bases between the germline ends. CDR3 sequence: CSAAHTDTQYF. The CDR3 coding sequence is TGCAGTGCCGCGCACACAGATACGCAGTATTTT.